These 28 T cell receptor beta chains were sequenced from one sample in a study of control samples from healthy donors and cancer patients. TCRdb's table, derived via immunoSEQ multiplex PCR, lists solely in-frame clones and lacks some. The sample lists fewer than 200,000 clones, 80% to 95% seen once, with over 1.1% in the top ten. The specimen sequenced was blood. Receptors originate from a man aged 18 to 30 in good health.

The chain recombines TRBV10-1 with TRBJ2-2; TRBD1 or TRBD2 may be the D gene (5 bases each). This CDR3 is 14 amino acids long. CDR1 is WNHNN and CDR2 is SYGVQD in the germline V gene (reference sequence). V lost 6 bases and J 6 bases, leaving 14 bases between the germline ends. The CDR3 bases are TGCGCCAGCAGGCCCGATGGGGGTCCCGGGGAGCTGTTTTTT. Translating it yields CASRPDGGPGELFF.

A single count supports this clone. V and J are TRBV15 and TRBJ2-7; no reliable D call. Trimming shortened V by 5 bases and J by 2 bases, and 16 bases separated the two germline ends. The V gene's germline CDR1 is LNHNV and CDR2 YYDKDF (reference sequence). The CDR3 has 15 residues. The DNA for the CDR3 is TGTGCCACCAGCTATGGGTCCAGCCTCACCTACGAGCAGTACTTC. It yields the protein CATSYGSSLTYEQYF.

This clone was seen just once. The genes are TRBV25-1 and TRBJ2-5, with TRBD1 identical over 8 bases. V dropped 0 bases and J dropped 5; count of bases not matched to a gene: 2. This CDR3 spans 14 amino acids. Germline CDR1 reads MGHDK; CDR2 reads SYGVNS. This CDR3 is CASSEYNRGETQYF. CDR3 sequence (DNA): TGTGCCAGCAGTGAATATAACAGGGGGGAGACCCAGTACTTC.

The chain links TRBV6-5 to TRBJ1-1; 8 positions agree with TRBD1. Trimming cost V 6 bases and J 3 bases; bases outside gene matches: 9. From germline, CDR1 is MNHEY and CDR2 SVGAGI. The CDR3 runs to 15 residues. CDR3 region: CASSAGGTRDTEAFF. CDR3 nucleotides: TGTGCCAGCAGCGCAGGGGGCACCCGGGACACTGAAGCTTTCTTT.

This chain connects TRBV6-1 to TRBJ1-4; D not resolved. Germline lookup yields CDR1 MNHNS and CDR2 SASEGT. With 3 bases removed from V and 4 bases from J, the gap between germline ends came to 6 bases. The CDR3 extends over 13 amino acids. The CDR3 region is CASSETINEKLFF. The CDR3, as DNA: TGTGCCAGCAGTGAGACGATTAATGAAAAACTGTTTTTT.

The genes are TRBV5-1 and TRBJ1-5; 10 bases are a match to TRBD1. Germline-derived CDR1 and CDR2 are SGHRS and YFSETQ. V dropped 0 bases and J dropped 5; count of bases not matched to a gene: 2. The CDR3 runs to 15 residues. The CDR3 nucleotides are TGCGCCAGCAGCTTGGGCGGGACAGGGGATCAGCCCCAGCATTTT. Residues: CASSLGGTGDQPQHF.

The genes are TRBV7-9 and TRBJ2-7; D is possibly TRBD1 (5 bases). Germline V gene sequence: CDR1 SEHNR, CDR2 FQNEAQ (reference sequence). Between the trimmed V and J ends, which lost 6 bases and 3 bases, there was a span of 12 bases. The CDR3 is made up of 13 amino acids. CDR3 residues: CASSSAGNYEQYF. In nucleotides, the CDR3 is TGTGCCAGCAGTTCGGCAGGGAACTACGAGCAGTACTTC.

V is TRBV9 and J is TRBJ1-6; a possible D gene is TRBD1 (6 bases). Trimming took 0 bases from V and 0 from J, leaving 10 bases between them. There are 17 residues in the CDR3. Germline V lookup: CDR1 SGDLS, CDR2 YYNGEE. The CDR3 DNA follows: TGTGCCAGCAGCGTAGCGGGGACAAGCTCCTATAATTCACCCCTCCACTTT. This codes for CASSVAGTSSYNSPLHF.

The gene calls are TRBV15 and TRBJ1-4, with D possibly matching TRBD1 (5 bases). Germline CDR1 LNHNV, CDR2 YYDKDF (reference sequence). The CDR3 has 18 residues. V was clipped by 7 bases and J by 2 bases, with 23 bases between them. This CDR3 is CATTRRQGAFGTNEKLFF. The CDR3 DNA is TGTGCCACCACCAGGCGTCAGGGAGCTTTCGGGACTAATGAAAAACTGTTTTTT.

The chain carries TRBV5-1 and TRBJ1-4; no clear D gene. The CDR3 has 13 residues. V dropped 5 bases and J dropped 3 bases, with 8 bases sitting between them. Germline V CDR1 and CDR2: SGHRS, YFSETQ. This chain's CDR3 is CASRVQPNEKLFF. CDR3 DNA sequence: TGCGCCAGCAGGGTCCAGCCTAATGAAAAACTGTTTTTT.

The chain employs TRBV9 and TRBJ2-5; TRBD1 matches 7 bases. The CDR3 contains 13 residues. CDR1 SGDLS and CDR2 YYNGEE come from the germline V gene. The V gene end was trimmed by 6 bases and the J gene end by 2 bases; junction bases not matched to a gene: 4. CDR3: CASNRDRQETQYF. DNA of the CDR3: TGTGCCAGCAACCGGGACAGACAAGAGACCCAGTACTTC.

This clone has just one count. This rearrangement joins TRBV12-3 or TRBV12-4 to TRBJ2-3; D not certain. CDR3 length: 12 residues. Trimming took 2 bases from V and 4 from J, leaving 4 bases between them. The CDR3 spells CASSLSPDTQYF. In DNA form, the CDR3 reads TGTGCCAGCAGTTTATCCCCAGATACGCAGTATTTT.

The genes are TRBV9 and TRBJ1-2; no reliable D call. The V gene lost 0 bases and the J gene lost 8 bases, with 11 bases spanning the gap. Germline V lookup: CDR1 SGDLS, CDR2 YYNGEE. This CDR3 region has 13 residues. The DNA for the CDR3 is TGTGCCAGCAGCGTAGCCCAGATGTGGGGCTACACCTTC. It specifies CASSVAQMWGYTF. Supplemented by reference TRBV9 and TRBJ1-2, the full variable domain reads DSGVTQTPKHLITATGQRVTLRCSPRSGDLSVYWYQQSLDQGLQFLIQYYNGEERAKGNILERFSAQQFPDLHSELNLSSLELGDSALYFCASSVAQMWGYTFGSGTRLTVV.

The chain combines TRBV6-5 with TRBJ2-1; D remains ambiguous. The CDR3 sequence is 11 residues long. Trimming left V 5 bases short and J 4 bases short, with 3 bases between. The germline CDR1 and CDR2 sequences are MNHEY and SVGAGI. The CDR3 reads CASSRYNEQFF. The CDR3 nucleotides read TGTGCCAGCAGTAGATACAATGAGCAGTTCTTC.

The chain links TRBV7-9 to TRBJ2-3, with 12 bases lining up with TRBD2. This CDR3 region has 15 residues. The junction had 4 bases not matched to a gene; V was cut back by 5 bases and J by 4 bases. Germline CDR1 SEHNR, CDR2 FQNEAQ (reference sequence). CDR3 region: CASSPLAGGADTQYF. The CDR3 DNA sequence: TGTGCCAGCAGCCCTCTAGCGGGGGGGGCAGATACGCAGTATTTT.

Worth noting for this clone: Other DNA sequences within the sample encode an identical CDR3. The chain has TRBV5-4 and TRBJ2-5, with TRBD1 as a possible D gene (5 bases). V was cut by 4 bases and J by 2 bases, with 9 bases left in between. This CDR3 spans 13 amino acids. Germline V gene data show CDR1 as SGHNT and CDR2 as YYREEE (reference sequence). CDR3 loop: CASSLRQQETQYF. The CDR3 DNA follows: TGTGCCAGCAGCCTAAGACAGCAAGAGACCCAGTACTTC. The full variable domain, its missing parts supplied by reference TRBV5-4 and TRBJ2-5, is ETGVTQSPTHLIKTRGQQVTLRCSSQSGHNTVSWYQQALGQGPQFIFQYYREEENGRGNFPPRFSGLQFPNYSSELNVNALELDDSALYLCASSLRQQETQYFGPGTRLLVL.

This chain links TRBV5-4 with TRBJ1-2; D possibly corresponds to TRBD1 (6 bases). The germline V and J ends were trimmed by 5 bases and 7 bases, with 21 bases remaining between them. CDR3 length: 15 residues. Germline V gene sequence: CDR1 SGHNT, CDR2 YYREEE (reference sequence). As DNA, the CDR3 is TGTGCCAGCAGAGTGAGGGAGGGGGTTCCTGCTGGCTACACCTTC. Amino acids: CASRVREGVPAGYTF.

The chain uses TRBV10-2 and TRBJ1-4; 8 bases match TRBD1. Germline lookup yields CDR1 WSHSY and CDR2 SAAADI. The CDR3 totals 13 residues. V was pared by 6 bases and J by 7 bases, with 4 bases of the junction left unmatched. CDR3 in DNA: TGCGCCAGCAGGGACAGGGTCGCTGAAAAACTGTTTTTT. Its translation is CASRDRVAEKLFF.

This clone was seen once. The chain carries TRBV6-1 and TRBJ1-4; D might be TRBD1 (5 bases). Germline assignment: CDR1 MNHNS and CDR2 SASEGT. Trimming took off 0 bases at V and 5 bases at J, with 19 bases between the two ends. This CDR3 region has 18 residues. This CDR3 reads CASSEAIPGFMVNEKLFF. The CDR3 nucleotides are TGTGCCAGCAGTGAAGCGATCCCAGGGTTTATGGTGAATGAAAAACTGTTTTTT.

The table lists this clone with a count of one. V usage is TRBV10-2 and J usage is TRBJ1-5; D possibly corresponds to TRBD1 (5 bases). CDR3 length: 15 residues. Germline CDR1 is WSHSY and CDR2 is SAAADI. V was shortened by 0 bases and J by 2 bases, with 8 bases between the two germline ends. This chain's CDR3 is CASSESTDGNQPQHF. The CDR3 DNA sequence: TGCGCCAGCAGTGAGTCGACAGACGGCAATCAGCCCCAGCATTTT.

The genes are TRBV4-1 and TRBJ2-2, with a weak D call TRBD1 (5 bases). Trimming cost V 4 bases and J 6 bases, with 12 bases left between them. This CDR3 comprises 14 residues. CDR1 is MGHRA and CDR2 is YSYEKL in the germline V gene. The CDR3 is CASSRTPRSGELFF. As DNA, the CDR3 is TGCGCCAGCAGCCGGACACCCCGCTCCGGGGAGCTGTTTTTT.

This chain uses TRBV2 with TRBJ1-5; 10 nucleotides match TRBD1. Germline trimming cut 2 bases from V and 0 bases from J; bases unmatched to any gene: 4. CDR1 SNHLY and CDR2 FYNNEI come from the germline V gene. The CDR3 length is 17 residues. CDR3 nucleotides: TGTGCCAGCAGTGAATTAGGGACAGGGGCTAGCAATCAGCCCCAGCATTTT. It translates to CASSELGTGASNQPQHF.

The J gene is TRBJ1-5, the V gene TRBV7-2; TRBD1 agrees at 8 bases. CDR1 and CDR2 (germline): SGHTA, FQGNSA. With V trimmed by 3 bases and J by 4 bases, 5 bases remained unmatched. CDR3 size: 15 residues. CDR3 bases: TGTGCCAGCAGCTTTAGACAGGGGCGTAATCAGCCCCAGCATTTT. Translation: CASSFRQGRNQPQHF.

This chain links TRBV2 with TRBJ1-3, with 7 bases lining up with TRBD1. Germline assignment: CDR1 SNHLY and CDR2 FYNNEI. The CDR3 runs 14 residues. Losses at the gene ends were 7 bases for V and 0 bases for J; bases not matched to a gene: 3. CDR3 sequence (DNA): TGTGCCAGCACGGGACAGCTCTCTGGAAACACCATATATTTT. Protein sequence: CASTGQLSGNTIYF.

The chain employs TRBV10-3 and TRBJ1-1; D is ambiguous. Germline V gene data show CDR1 as ENHRY and CDR2 as SYGVKD. This CDR3 comprises 12 residues. V lost 10 bases, J lost 1 base, and 10 bases lay in between. The CDR3 loop is CATRRENTEAFF. The CDR3 coding sequence is TGTGCCACCCGACGGGAGAACACTGAAGCTTTCTTT.

The DNA for the CDR3 is TGTGCCAGCAGCCTGTGGGTGCTGGGCAACGAGCAGTACTTC. It is translated as CASSLWVLGNEQYF. The chain links TRBV14 to TRBJ2-7, with unresolved D. Germline lookup yields CDR1 SGHDN and CDR2 FVKESK. The germline V and J ends were trimmed by 4 bases and 5 bases, with 15 bases remaining between them. The CDR3 totals 14 residues.

The chain employs TRBV24-1 and TRBJ2-1; D is ambiguous. From germline, CDR1 is KGHDR and CDR2 SFDVKD. V was cut by 3 bases and J by 2 bases, with 10 bases left in between. This CDR3 is 15 amino acids long. In DNA form, the CDR3 reads TGTGCCACCAGTGATCAATCGGAGCCCTACAATGAGCAGTTCTTC. Its protein product is CATSDQSEPYNEQFF.

This clone was seen only a few times. The V and J genes are TRBV28 and TRBJ1-4, with 7 bases fitting TRBD1. J lost 17 bases, V lost 6 bases, and 15 bases had no gene match. In germline, CDR1 is MDHEN, CDR2 SYDVKM. The CDR3 sequence is 13 residues long. The CDR3 DNA sequence: TGTGCCAGCAGGGACGGATGGGACAGACGAACCTTTTTT. This translates into CASRDGWDRRTFF.